This record looks at one T cell receptor (beta chain) sequence and its context. It was during active infection that Seattle patients were enrolled and then longitudinally followed. This record belongs to a study of blood T cell repertoires in COVID-19. Study-wide background: The United States, Italy and Spain provided the acute and convalescent COVID-19 samples. PBMCs, B-cell-depleted T cells, or T cells provided the cDNA or gDNA that made up the material.

Germline CDR1 is LGHDT and CDR2 is YNNKEL (reference sequence). This CDR3 comprises 16 residues. After removal of 1 base from V and 2 bases from J, the junction contained 5 bases not matched to a gene. Measured with immunoSEQ multiplex PCR; TCRdb has only the in-frame clones, and not every one. The repertoire consists of hundreds of thousands of clones, with approximately 90% occurring once and the leading ten covering approximately 0.92%. The source material was peripheral blood. This clonotype originated in a man aged 18 to 35 with COVID-19, enrolled during active disease. The chain joins TRBV3-1 (or the pseudogene TRBV3-2) to TRBJ2-7; 10 bases match TRBD2. The CDR3, as DNA: TGTGCCAGCAGCCAAGGGCCAGCGGGGGGGCCCTACGAGCAGTACTTC. Amino acid sequence: CASSQGPAGGPYEQYF.